A selection of T cell receptor beta chains follows, all from one sample in a study of T cell repertoires in cytomegalovirus infection. Via MiXCR, TCRdb re-called the reads, giving one row per CDR3 protein. Here the sample spans about 320,000 distinct CDR3 sequences, more than 9% being singletons. Sequenced sample: PBMCs. Receptor source: a human donor in good health (CMV status not recorded). Some clones in this sample may be carry-over from other donors' samples. CDR3s include the opening cysteine and the closing phenylalanine or tryptophan. Fields, in order: J gene, clone size, D gene, V gene, CDR3 DNA, CDR3 protein. D genes are given only for firm matches. Expanded clones are given a class, and other clones once, few, many or no size at all.

TRBJ1-5 many TRBD1 TRBV2 TGTGCCAGCAGTGAAAGTATGAGACAGGGAGGTTATCAGCCCCAGCATTTT CASSESMRQGGYQPQHF
TRBJ2-6 many TRBD1 TRBV7-8 TGTGCCAGCAGCTTACAGGGGGCTGGGGCCAACGTCCTGACTTTC CASSLQGAGANVLTF
TRBJ2-5 . TRBD2 TRBV10-3 TGTGCCATCAGTGAGGGGACTAGCGGGAATGGTGAGACCCAGTACTTC CAISEGTSGNGETQYF
TRBJ2-7 . . TRBV29-1 TGCAGCGTTGAGGGGGGGGTGACAGGGACCTACGAGCAGTACTTC CSVEGGVTGTYEQYF
TRBJ2-5 . TRBD2 TRBV20-1 TGCAGTGCTAGTATCCAGCGGGGGCAAGAGACCCAGTACTTC CSASIQRGQETQYF
TRBJ1-2 few . TRBV20-1 TGCAGTGCTAGTCCGGCCTCAGAGCGCTATGGCTACACCTTC CSASPASERYGYTF
TRBJ2-7 many . TRBV4-3 TGCGCCAGCAGCCCTTTAGAGGGCAAGGACTATCTCTACGAGCAGTACTTC CASSPLEGKDYLYEQYF
TRBJ2-3 . . TRBV25-1 TGTGCCAGCAGACAGAGCACAGATACGCAGTATTTT CASRQSTDTQYF
TRBJ2-3 many . TRBV4-3 TGCGCCAGCAGCCAAGTGAAGGGGAGTTATACGCAGTATTTT CASSQVKGSYTQYF
TRBJ1-5 many . TRBV10-3 TGTGCCATCAGTGATAAGGGTCAGCCCCAGCATTTT CAISDKGQPQHF
TRBJ1-1 few . TRBV7-4 TGTGCCAGCATCGGAGGCGAAGGTGAAGCTTTCTTT CASIGGEGEAFF
TRBJ1-2 few TRBD1 TRBV28 TGTGCCAGCAGTTCCGGGACAGTCTCTGGCTACACCTTC CASSSGTVSGYTF
TRBJ2-3 many . TRBV7-8 TGTGCCAGCAGCGCCGCTCGACAGTCTACTAGCACAGATACGCAGTATTTT CASSAARQSTSTDTQYF
TRBJ2-7 few . TRBV10-3 TGTGCCATCAGTGAGTCGAATAGGCACGAGCAGTACTTC CAISESNRHEQYF
TRBJ2-7 many . TRBV20-1 TGCAGTGCTACCGGGTCCAGGGGCTCCTACGAGCAGTACTTC CSATGSRGSYEQYF
TRBJ2-3 few . TRBV28 TGTGCCAGCAGTGTAGGGGGTAGCACAGATACGCAGTATTTT CASSVGGSTDTQYF
TRBJ2-2 . TRBD1 TRBV5-1 TGCGCCAGCAGCTTGGGACAGGGGGTCACCGGGGAGCTGTTTTTT CASSLGQGVTGELFF
TRBJ2-1 few . TRBV9 TGTGCCAGCAGCGTTCAGGGTTTAGCCTACAATGAGCAGTTCTTC CASSVQGLAYNEQFF
TRBJ1-5 many . TRBV6-5 TGTGCCAGCAGTTACAATAGCAATCAGCCCCAGCATTTT CASSYNSNQPQHF
TRBJ1-1 many TRBD1 TRBV4-3 TGCGCCAGCAGCCAAGGGGCAGGGGGACTCACTGAAGCTTTCTTT CASSQGAGGLTEAFF
TRBJ2-3 few TRBD1 TRBV28 TGTGCCAGCCTAAGGGGGGGGACAGGGTTCCCAGATACGCAGTATTTT CASLRGGTGFPDTQYF
TRBJ1-1 few TRBD1 TRBV6-2/TRBV6-3 TGTGCCAGCAGCATGACGGGACAGGGGGCCACTGAAGCTTTCTTT CASSMTGQGATEAFF
TRBJ1-1 few TRBD1 TRBV5-3 TGTGCCAGCAGCGACAGGGGGCTAACGTACACTGAAGCTTTCTTT CASSDRGLTYTEAFF
TRBJ1-1 many . TRBV27 TGTGCCAGCAGGCCTTATGGGAACACTGAAGCTTTCTTT CASRPYGNTEAFF
TRBJ1-2 many . TRBV19 TGTGCCAGTAGTATAGAGGGAGGCCCTAACTATGGCTACACCTTC CASSIEGGPNYGYTF
TRBJ2-7 many . TRBV7-2 TGTGCCAGCAGCTTAGCCGTCTTAAACGAGCAGTACTTC CASSLAVLNEQYF
TRBJ2-1 . TRBD2 TRBV6-2/TRBV6-3 TGTGCCAGCAGTTACCCGGCTAGCGGGAGGAATGAGCAGTTCTTC CASSYPASGRNEQFF
TRBJ1-2 many . TRBV4-2 TGTGCCAGCAGCCAAGATCGGGGAGGGGACTATGGCTACACCTTC CASSQDRGGDYGYTF
TRBJ1-1 many TRBD1 TRBV6-2/TRBV6-3 TGTGCCAGCAGTTACTCGGGGGACAGGGGAACGAACACTGAAGCTTTCTTT CASSYSGDRGTNTEAFF
TRBJ2-7 . TRBD1 TRBV9 TGTGCCAGCAGCGTAGGGGACAGCCGCTACGAGCAGTACTTC CASSVGDSRYEQYF
TRBJ1-6 many . TRBV6-2/TRBV6-3 TGTGCCAGCAGTTACTCGACTTCACCCCTCCACTTT CASSYSTSPLHF
TRBJ2-2 . . TRBV19 TGTGCCAGCCGCTATTGGGTGGGGGACTTATCCGGCGGGGAGCTGTTTTTT CASRYWVGDLSGGELFF
TRBJ2-6 many TRBD2 TRBV7-3 TGTGCCAGCAGCCGGGGGGTAGCCATCTCTGGGGCCAACGTCCTGACTTTC CASSRGVAISGANVLTF
TRBJ2-5 few TRBD2 TRBV6-5 TGTGCCAGCAGTTACTACAGCGGGGAAGAGACCCAGTACTTC CASSYYSGEETQYF
TRBJ2-5 few . TRBV7-6 TGTGCCAGCAGCTTTGGGCTAGTGGAGACCCAGTACTTC CASSFGLVETQYF
TRBJ1-2 few . TRBV7-2 TGTGCCAGCAGGTCCGGGCCCCAAGGGGGCTACACCTTC CASRSGPQGGYTF
TRBJ1-5 . . TRBV28 TGTGCCAGCAGAGATGACGGACCAAGCAATCAGCCCCAGCATTTT CASRDDGPSNQPQHF
TRBJ2-7 . . TRBV20-1 TGCAGTGCTAGCGAAGTGGCCTCCCCCCTTCGCGAGCAGTACTTC CSASEVASPLREQYF
TRBJ1-5 few . TRBV19 TGTGCCAGTAGTCGGGCAAACCTCAATCAGCCCCAGCATTTT CASSRANLNQPQHF
TRBJ1-1 many . TRBV7-2 TGTGCCAGCAGCTCGACACTGACTGAAGCTTTCTTT CASSSTLTEAFF
TRBJ1-2 many . TRBV20-1 TGCAGTGCTAGCGACCTGGCATGGGGAGATAGTGGCTACACCTTC CSASDLAWGDSGYTF
TRBJ1-6 few . TRBV12-3/TRBV12-4 TGTGCCAGCAGTCCTAGGACAGATAATTCACCCCTCCACTTT CASSPRTDNSPLHF
TRBJ2-7 . . TRBV28 TGTGCCAGCAGTTTACCGGGAACGGCATACGAGCAGTACTTC CASSLPGTAYEQYF
TRBJ2-3 few . TRBV12-3/TRBV12-4 TGTGCCAGCAGTTTGTCTACCGTGGATACGCAGTATTTT CASSLSTVDTQYF
TRBJ2-1 many TRBD1 TRBV12-3/TRBV12-4 TGTGCCAGCAGTCCCTTTGCTGGGGGTGGCACAGGGGGAATTGATAATGAGCAGTTCTTC CASSPFAGGGTGGIDNEQFF
TRBJ2-1 . . TRBV6-8 TGTGCCAGCAGGGAGAACAATGAGCAGTTCTTC CASRENNEQFF
TRBJ2-7 . TRBD1 TRBV19 TGTGCCAGTAGTGCCTCGACAGGGGGCTGGGAGCAGTACTTC CASSASTGGWEQYF
TRBJ2-2 . TRBD2 TRBV30 TGTGCCTGGAGTGGGAGCGGGAGAGGAACCGGGGAGCTGTTTTTT CAWSGSGRGTGELFF
TRBJ2-5 many TRBD2 TRBV11-2 TGTGCCAGCAGCCCAAATAGCGGGAACCGCCAAGAGACCCAGTACTTC CASSPNSGNRQETQYF
TRBJ1-5 many TRBD1 TRBV12-3/TRBV12-4 TGTGCCAGCAGTTTAGAGGGGGCAAGGAATCAGCCCCAGCATTTT CASSLEGARNQPQHF
TRBJ1-2 . TRBD1 TRBV7-4 TGTGCCAGCAGCTTAGACGGACAGGCGGGCCACTATGGCTACACCTTC CASSLDGQAGHYGYTF
TRBJ2-7 many . TRBV7-2 TGTGCCAGCAGCACCAATCGCTACGAGCAGTACTTC CASSTNRYEQYF
TRBJ1-2 few TRBD1 TRBV7-2 TGTGCCAGCAGCTCTACCGGGACAGGGGTTGGCTACACCTTC CASSSTGTGVGYTF
TRBJ1-5 . . TRBV5-1 TGCGCCAGCAGCTTGGACGGGGTGACCAACCGGCCCCAGCATTTT CASSLDGVTNRPQHF
TRBJ2-3 many . TRBV7-9 TGTGCCAGCAGCTCGGACACTTCCACAGATACGCAGTATTTT CASSSDTSTDTQYF
TRBJ1-1 few . TRBV7-2 TGTGCCAGCAGCCTCGACAGGAGAAGTGAAGCTTTCTTT CASSLDRRSEAFF
TRBJ2-3 . . TRBV20-1 TGCAGTGCCCAAGGACTGGGGGAACACTTTAGCACAGATACGCAGTATTTT CSAQGLGEHFSTDTQYF